A single sample is the source of the 17 T cell receptor beta chains below, sequenced in a study of cytomegalovirus exposure and HLA in healthy donors. The PCR made use of 60 Vbeta and 13 Jbeta primers. Only in-frame clones appear in the TCRdb table, and some are missing; sequencing was by immunoSEQ multiplex PCR. The table lists around 160,000 clones, about 80% of them singletons. The sequencing input was PBMCs. These TCRs come from a man younger than 35 in good health and CMV-seropositive.

This chain connects TRBV6-1 to TRBJ1-2; 10 nucleotides agree with TRBD1. The CDR3 spans 13 residues. Germline V CDR1 and CDR2: MNHNS, SASEGT. With 5 bases clipped from V and 8 bases from J, the junction kept 5 bases outside the gene matches. The DNA of the CDR3 is TGTGCCAGCAGTCCGACAGGGGGCGAAGGCTACACCTTC. This sequence encodes CASSPTGGEGYTF.

The rearrangement uses TRBV6-1 and TRBJ1-2; D is undetermined. CDR3 length equals 14 residues. Deletions cut 1 base from V and 8 bases from J, with 14 bases between. CDR1 and CDR2 (germline): MNHNS, SASEGT. The CDR3 DNA is TGTGCCAGCAGTGAAGACGTTCTCGGAGGAGGCTACACCTTC. It encodes CASSEDVLGGGYTF.

The chain joins TRBV4-2 to TRBJ2-7; tentative D call: TRBD1 (6 bases). Germline lookup yields CDR1 LGHNA and CDR2 YNFKEQ. This CDR3 has 14 residues. The V end was cut by 1 base, the J end by 5 bases, with 12 bases between. This CDR3 is CASSQGMAGDEQYF. CDR3 nucleotide sequence: TGTGCCAGCAGCCAAGGTATGGCAGGGGACGAGCAGTACTTC.

The chain uses TRBV5-4 and TRBJ2-3; 7 nucleotides agree with TRBD2. Trimming cost V 4 bases and J 5 bases; bases outside gene matches: 13. CDR1 and CDR2 (germline): SGHNT, YYREEE (reference sequence). The CDR3 consists of 16 residues. For the CDR3, the DNA is TGTGCCAGCAGCCCATGGACTAGTGGGGGGGTAGATACGCAGTATTTT. It translates to CASSPWTSGGVDTQYF.

The chain joins TRBV5-6 to TRBJ2-7; 11 bases agree with TRBD1. Per the germline V gene, CDR1 is SGHDT and CDR2 is YYEEEE. This CDR3 is built from 17 residues. The V segment lost 0 bases and the J segment 0 bases; nucleotides outside the gene matches: 5. The CDR3: CASSLAGTGGPSYEQYF. The CDR3 bases are TGTGCCAGCAGCTTGGCCGGGACAGGGGGTCCCTCCTACGAGCAGTACTTC.

The V call is TRBV7-6, the J call TRBJ2-7; 8 nucleotides match TRBD1. V shed 5 bases, J shed 5 bases, and the junction held 8 bases outside the gene matches. Germline values: CDR1 SGHVS, CDR2 FNYEAQ. This CDR3 is built from 14 residues. CDR3 sequence reads: CASSPRRGQHEQYF. The CDR3 nucleotides read TGTGCCAGCAGCCCGCGCAGGGGGCAACACGAGCAGTACTTC.

This chain joins TRBV27 and TRBJ1-2; 8 positions agree with TRBD1. CDR1 and CDR2 (germline): MNHEY, SMNVEV (reference sequence). CDR3 length: 16 amino acids. Trimming cost V 4 bases and J 6 bases; bases outside gene matches: 13. The CDR3 coding sequence is TGTGCCAGCAGTTCCCTACAGGGGGTGGCGTTCGATGGCTACACCTTC. Encoded protein: CASSSLQGVAFDGYTF.

The genes are TRBV28 and TRBJ1-2; TRBD1 is a possible D gene (6 bases). Germline loops: CDR1 MDHEN, CDR2 SYDVKM. Trimming removed 7 bases from V and 4 bases from J, with 19 bases in between. The CDR3 is 15 amino acids. The CDR3 spells CASNVQGRGFYGYTF. The DNA of the CDR3 is TGTGCCAGCAACGTCCAGGGGCGCGGATTCTATGGCTACACCTTC.

This chain joins TRBV5-1 and TRBJ2-2; D possibly corresponds to TRBD2 (7 bases). Trimming took off 6 bases at V and 4 bases at J, with 16 bases between the two ends. Germline values: CDR1 SGHRS, CDR2 YFSETQ. CDR3 length: 15 amino acids. CDR3 coding DNA: TGCGCCAGCACCTACCAGGGGAGGGGCACCGGGGAGCTGTTTTTT. This translates into CASTYQGRGTGELFF.

The V call is TRBV6-1, the J call TRBJ2-4, with 10 bases matching TRBD2. The trim removed 6 bases at V and 0 bases at J, leaving 14 bases unmatched. From germline, CDR1 is MNHNS and CDR2 SASEGT. The CDR3 has 19 amino acids. CDR3 DNA: TGTGCCAGCAGCGAACAAGCGGGAGGGTCCGACTTAGCCAAAAACATTCAGTACTTC. Protein: CASSEQAGGSDLAKNIQYF.

The V and J genes are TRBV6-5 and TRBJ2-1; TRBD1 matches 12 bases. Germline V gene lookup returns CDR1 MNHEY and CDR2 SVGAGI. CDR3 length: 16 residues. V lost 4 bases and J lost 6; bases outside the gene matches: 7. The chain's CDR3 is CASSSDRDRGLNEQFF. CDR3 DNA sequence: TGTGCCAGCAGTTCTGACCGGGACAGGGGGCTCAATGAGCAGTTCTTC.

This chain joins TRBV7-2 and TRBJ2-1, with D hard to call. The CDR3 totals 14 residues. Trimming took off 6 bases at V and 7 bases at J, with 16 bases between the two ends. CDR1 and CDR2 (germline): SGHTA, FQGNSA. The CDR3 here is CASRRTVTTNEQFF. CDR3 bases: TGTGCCAGCAGACGAACTGTAACGACAAATGAGCAGTTCTTC.

The chain has TRBV30 and TRBJ1-1; D is unclear. Germline V lookup: CDR1 GTSNPN, CDR2 SVGIG (reference sequence). V was shortened by 0 bases and J by 7 bases, with 12 bases between the two germline ends. The CDR3 is 13 amino acids. DNA of the CDR3: TGTGCCTGGAGTGTGGGTAGACTTTATGAAGCTTTCTTT. This encodes CAWSVGRLYEAFF.

The chain carries TRBV11-2 and TRBJ2-7, with TRBD2 identical over 7 bases. CDR3 size: 15 residues. J lost 2 bases, V lost 1 base, and 5 bases had no gene match. Germline values: CDR1 SGHAT, CDR2 FQNNGV. CDR3 residues: CASSLGASGTYEQYF. Written as DNA, the CDR3 is TGTGCCAGCAGCTTAGGGGCTAGCGGAACCTACGAGCAGTACTTC.

The chain joins TRBV11-1 to TRBJ1-1; 8 bases align to TRBD1. The germline V gene encodes CDR1 SGHAT and CDR2 FQDESV (reference sequence). V lost 5 bases and J lost 8; bases outside the gene matches: 7. The CDR3 contains 13 residues. CDR3: CASSHRRDREAFF. DNA of the CDR3: TGTGCCAGCAGCCACCGCCGGGACAGGGAAGCTTTCTTT.

This chain joins TRBV9 and TRBJ1-5; 8 positions match TRBD1. Germline V gene sequence: CDR1 SGDLS, CDR2 YYNGEE. The trim removed 0 bases at V and 5 bases at J, leaving 7 bases unmatched. The CDR3 has 16 amino acids. DNA of the CDR3: TGTGCCAGCAGCGTAGGTGCTGTGACAGGGGATCAGCCCCAGCATTTT. Its protein is CASSVGAVTGDQPQHF.

This clone occurred once. The chain links TRBV28 to TRBJ2-7; D might be TRBD1 (5 bases). The CDR3 contains 11 residues. Germline V lookup: CDR1 MDHEN, CDR2 SYDVKM. V lost 6 bases and J 3 bases, leaving 6 bases between the germline ends. In DNA, the CDR3 is TGTGCCAGCAGAGGGGTCTACGAGCAGTACTTC. Protein product: CASRGVYEQYF.